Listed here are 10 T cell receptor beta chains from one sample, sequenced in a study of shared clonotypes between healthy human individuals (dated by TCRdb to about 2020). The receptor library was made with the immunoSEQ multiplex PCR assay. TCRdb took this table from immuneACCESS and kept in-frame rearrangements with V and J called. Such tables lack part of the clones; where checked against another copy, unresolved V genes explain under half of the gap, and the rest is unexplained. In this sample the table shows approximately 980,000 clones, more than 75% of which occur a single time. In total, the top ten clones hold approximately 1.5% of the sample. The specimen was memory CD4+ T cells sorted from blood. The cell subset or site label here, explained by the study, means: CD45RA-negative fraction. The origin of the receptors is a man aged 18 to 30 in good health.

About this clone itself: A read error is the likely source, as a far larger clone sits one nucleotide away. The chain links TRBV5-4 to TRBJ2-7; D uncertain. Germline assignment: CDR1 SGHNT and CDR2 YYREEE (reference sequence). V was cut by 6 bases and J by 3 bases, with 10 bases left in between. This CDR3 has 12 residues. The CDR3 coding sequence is TGTGCCAGCAACCTAGACGGCTACGAGCAGTACTTC. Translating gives CASNLDGYEQYF.

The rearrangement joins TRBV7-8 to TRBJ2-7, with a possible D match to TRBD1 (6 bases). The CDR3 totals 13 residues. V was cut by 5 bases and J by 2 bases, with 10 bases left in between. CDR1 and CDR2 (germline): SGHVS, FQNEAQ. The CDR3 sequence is CASSRQATYEQYF. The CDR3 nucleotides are TGTGCCAGCAGCAGACAGGCCACCTACGAGCAGTACTTC.

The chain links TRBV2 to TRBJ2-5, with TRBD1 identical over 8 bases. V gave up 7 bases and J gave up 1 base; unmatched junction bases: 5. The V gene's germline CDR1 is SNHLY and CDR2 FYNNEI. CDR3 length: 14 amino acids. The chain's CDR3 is CASNLQGGQETQYF. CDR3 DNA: TGTGCCAGCAACCTACAGGGGGGCCAAGAGACCCAGTACTTC. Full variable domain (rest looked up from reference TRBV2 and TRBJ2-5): EPEVTQTPSHQVTQMGQEVILRCVPISNHLYFYWYRQILGQKVEFLVSFYNNEISEKSEIFDDQFSVERPDGSNFTLKIRSTKLEDSAMYFCASNLQGGQETQYFGPGTRLLVL.

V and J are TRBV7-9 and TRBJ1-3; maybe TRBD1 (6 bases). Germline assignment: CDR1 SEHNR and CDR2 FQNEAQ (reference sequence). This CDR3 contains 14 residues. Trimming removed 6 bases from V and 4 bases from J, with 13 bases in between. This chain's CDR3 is CASRLAGGGNTIYF. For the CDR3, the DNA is TGTGCCAGCAGGCTTGCCGGGGGCGGAAACACCATATATTTT.

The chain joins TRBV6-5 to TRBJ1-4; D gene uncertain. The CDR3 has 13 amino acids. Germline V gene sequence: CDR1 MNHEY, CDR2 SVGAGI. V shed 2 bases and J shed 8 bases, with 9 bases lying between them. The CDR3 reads CASSYLAEEKLFF. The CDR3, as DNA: TGTGCCAGCAGTTACCTCGCCGAAGAAAAACTGTTTTTT.

The CDR3 here is CASSETGLTGELFF. The CDR3 coding sequence is TGCGCCAGCAGTGAGACAGGACTAACCGGGGAGCTGTTTTTT. The V call is TRBV10-1, the J call TRBJ2-2, with D possibly matching TRBD2 (6 bases). With 2 bases removed from V and 5 bases from J, the gap between germline ends came to 9 bases. The CDR3 has 14 amino acids. Germline-derived CDR1 and CDR2 are WNHNN and SYGVQD (reference sequence).

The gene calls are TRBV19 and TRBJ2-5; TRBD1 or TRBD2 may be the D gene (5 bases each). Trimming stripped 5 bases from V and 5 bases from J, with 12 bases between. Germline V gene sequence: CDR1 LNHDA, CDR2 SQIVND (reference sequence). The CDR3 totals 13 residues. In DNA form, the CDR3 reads TGTGCCAGTAGTTTCGGGACGTGGGAGACCCAGTACTTC. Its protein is CASSFGTWETQYF.

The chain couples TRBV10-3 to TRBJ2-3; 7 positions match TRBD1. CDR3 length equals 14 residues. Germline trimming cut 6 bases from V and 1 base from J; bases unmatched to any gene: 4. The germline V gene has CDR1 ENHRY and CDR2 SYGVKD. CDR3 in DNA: TGTGCCATCAGCGAGGGGGCCGGCACAGATACGCAGTATTTT. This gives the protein CAISEGAGTDTQYF.

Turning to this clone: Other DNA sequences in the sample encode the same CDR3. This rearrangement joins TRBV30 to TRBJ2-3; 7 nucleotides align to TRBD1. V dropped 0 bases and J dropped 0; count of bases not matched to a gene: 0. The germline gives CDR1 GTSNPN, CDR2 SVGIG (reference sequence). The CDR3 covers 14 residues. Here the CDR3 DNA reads TGTGCCTGGAGTGTACAGGGGAGCACAGATACGCAGTATTTT. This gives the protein CAWSVQGSTDTQYF.

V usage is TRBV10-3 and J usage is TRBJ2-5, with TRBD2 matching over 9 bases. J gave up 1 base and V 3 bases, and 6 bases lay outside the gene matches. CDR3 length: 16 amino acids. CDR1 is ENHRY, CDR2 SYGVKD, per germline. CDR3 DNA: TGTGCCATCAGTGAACCAGCGGGGGGTCTCCAAGAGACCCAGTACTTC. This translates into CAISEPAGGLQETQYF.